A selection of T cell receptor beta chains follows, all from one sample in a study of shared clonotypes between healthy human individuals. Assay: immunoSEQ multiplex PCR; the TCRdb copy retains only in-frame clones and omits some. The table lists around 580,000 clones, roughly 98% of them singletons. The sequenced sample consisted of naive CD8+ T cells sorted from blood. The source of these receptors is a man aged 25 to 45 in good health. CDR3s leave out the opening cysteine and the closing phenylalanine or tryptophan. A D gene is named only where the DNA matches it firmly.

V	D	J	length	CDR3
TRBV6-1	NA	TRBJ1-1	13	ASSEWGAPNTEAF
TRBV29-1	NA	TRBJ2-7	11	SVEQGSIYEQY
TRBV11-2	NA	TRBJ1-2	13	ASSLSLAEAYGYT
TRBV7-9	TRBD2	TRBJ2-7	12	ASSLWTSGSEQY
TRBV7-9	NA	TRBJ2-7	11	ASSTPGLVEQY
TRBV27	NA	TRBJ2-5	9	ASSSGETQY
TRBV29-1	TRBD1	TRBJ1-1	15	SVEDRGPGGAGTEAF
TRBV9	NA	TRBJ2-1	11	ASSVTIPNEQF
TRBV4-1	TRBD2	TRBJ2-1	13	ASSQEPSGKNEQF
TRBV9	NA	TRBJ2-1	13	ASSVGSSNYNEQF
TRBV11-2	TRBD1	TRBJ1-2	14	ASSLSWADRGHGYT
TRBV30	NA	TRBJ2-6	13	AWSVRGSGANVLT
TRBV9	TRBD1	TRBJ2-7	12	ASSAGQGTYEQY
TRBV11-2	NA	TRBJ2-7	15	ASSFSALADRPYEQY
TRBV5-1	NA	TRBJ2-7	12	ASSWKVGTPEQY
TRBV7-6	NA	TRBJ2-1	14	ASSLFEGSSYNEQF
TRBV2	NA	TRBJ1-4	14	ASIGRDGTGAEKLF
TRBV11-3	TRBD1	TRBJ2-1	14	ASSSSGTGGGDEQF
TRBV15	NA	TRBJ2-7	13	ATSRDAGTHYEQY
TRBV7-9	NA	TRBJ1-5	12	ASSLVGGNQPQH
TRBV5-1	TRBD1	TRBJ2-1	12	ASSMTGAYNEQF
TRBV11-2	NA	TRBJ2-1	13	ASSLVWIPYNEQF
TRBV7-9	TRBD1	TRBJ2-7	15	ASSFEFRETGGYEQY
TRBV5-6	TRBD2	TRBJ2-7	15	ASSRRSWGGDYYEQY
TRBV27	NA	TRBJ1-4	11	ASSSSPPPGLF